Below, 24 T cell receptor beta chains from the same sample are listed, as sequenced in a study of molecular identifiers for immune sequencing clone quantification. TCRdb redid the calling of the PCR reads with MiXCR, one entry per CDR3 protein. The sample contains a few hundred thousand distinct CDR3 sequences, around 23% of which appear only once. Material: naive CD8+ T cells from blood, with Jurkat cell RNA spiked in. The sample's subset: FACS-sorted CD8+CD4-CCR7+CD45RA+ naive T cells. The source of these receptors is a human donor in good health. Some libraries in this study had Jurkat cell RNA spiked in.

This clonotype was counted only a few times. V usage is TRBV29-1 and J usage is TRBJ2-7; maybe TRBD2 (6 bases). The V gene's germline CDR1 is SQVTM and CDR2 ANQGSEA. This CDR3 is built from 12 residues. V dropped 6 bases and J dropped 5 bases, with 14 bases sitting between them. The CDR3 sequence is CSVLGGSHEQYF. The CDR3, as DNA: TGCAGCGTATTAGGAGGGTCCCACGAGCAGTACTTC.

This clonotype was detected many times. The chain uses TRBV20-1 and TRBJ2-7; 15 bases are a match to TRBD2. This CDR3 region has 16 residues. Germline V gene data show CDR1 as DFQATT and CDR2 as SNEGSKA (reference sequence). Germline trimming cut 0 bases from V and 4 bases from J; bases unmatched to any gene: 4. In nucleotides, the CDR3 is TGCAGTGCTAGAGACTGGGGACTAGCGGGGGGTTACGAGCAGTACTTC. Protein product: CSARDWGLAGGYEQYF.

The CDR3 sequence: CASSPIAGAYEQYF. DNA of the CDR3: TGCGCCAGCAGCCCGATAGCGGGCGCCTACGAGCAGTACTTC. V gene TRBV5-1 combines with J gene TRBJ2-7, with TRBD2 identical over 7 bases. Unmatched junction bases numbered 6, after V lost 4 bases and J lost 2 bases. Germline values: CDR1 SGHRS, CDR2 YFSETQ. The CDR3 is 14 residues long.

In its sample, this clonotype was seen many times. The V gene is TRBV19, the J gene TRBJ1-5; 7 nucleotides agree with TRBD1. Germline assignment: CDR1 LNHDA and CDR2 SQIVND (reference sequence). The CDR3 covers 14 residues. Trimming at V came to 2 bases and at J to 4 bases, leaving 2 bases not matched to a gene. This CDR3 reads CASSITGQNQPQHF. CDR3 sequence (DNA): TGTGCCAGTAGTATAACGGGACAGAATCAGCCCCAGCATTTT.

Of note for this clonotype: A read error is possible here, since a much larger clone lies one base away. Without the conserved terminal phenylalanine or tryptophan, this CDR3 likely stems from a read error. The gene calls are TRBV19 and TRBJ2-3; D not resolved. Per the germline V gene, CDR1 is LNHDA and CDR2 is SQIVND (reference sequence). The V gene lost 11 bases and the J gene lost 3 bases, with 12 bases spanning the gap. The CDR3 consists of 12 residues. DNA for the CDR3: TGTGCCTCCAGTGGGGTAACAGATACGCAGTATTCT. It codes for CASSGVTDTQYS.

This clonotype was counted only a few times. V is TRBV6-5 and J is TRBJ1-2; 10 bases align to TRBD1. Germline CDR1 and CDR2: MNHEY and SVGAGI. The CDR3 is 18 residues long. The V gene end was trimmed by 4 bases and the J gene end by 3 bases; junction bases not matched to a gene: 14. The CDR3 spells CASSSLGQGGSGYYGYTF. CDR3 nucleotides: TGTGCCAGCAGTTCGCTCGGACAGGGGGGAAGTGGCTACTATGGCTACACCTTC.

This clonotype was recorded only once. It may be a read error: a sequence one base away is much more abundant. This chain links TRBV29-1 with TRBJ2-5, with 8 bases aligning to TRBD2. Germline CDR1 reads SQVTM; CDR2 reads ANQGSEA. The J segment lost 5 bases and the V segment lost 4 bases, leaving 15 bases of the junction unmatched. This CDR3 is 16 amino acids long. The CDR3 reads CSVGDGTGGPLETQYF. The CDR3 coding sequence is TGCAGCGTTGGAGATGGGACGGGAGGGCCTCTGGAGACCCAGTACTTC.

This clonotype was seen more than once but under ten times. This chain uses TRBV12-3 or TRBV12-4 with TRBJ1-2; D is unresolved. The CDR3 covers 14 residues. V dropped 3 bases and J dropped 0 bases, with 8 bases sitting between them. Here the CDR3 reads CASSLTEANYGYTF. The CDR3 DNA is TGTGCCAGCAGTTTGACGGAGGCTAACTATGGCTACACCTTC.

This clonotype has at least ten counts. The J gene is TRBJ2-3, the V gene TRBV29-1; D is ambiguous. Trimming left V 1 base short and J 4 bases short, with 15 bases between. This CDR3 contains 15 residues. Germline CDR1 SQVTM, CDR2 ANQGSEA. The CDR3 DNA follows: TGCAGCGTTGAAGTCGGGCACGAAACCCCAGATACGCAGTATTTT. Protein product: CSVEVGHETPDTQYF.

This clonotype has ten or more counts. J is TRBJ2-7 and V is TRBV20-1; perhaps TRBD1 as D (6 bases). Germline assignment: CDR1 DFQATT and CDR2 SNEGSKA (reference sequence). This CDR3 comprises 12 residues. V lost 6 bases, J lost 0 bases, and 9 bases lay in between. This CDR3 reads CSARDISYEQYF. CDR3 in DNA: TGCAGTGCGAGGGACATCTCCTACGAGCAGTACTTC.

This clonotype was detected many times. The chain carries TRBV14 and TRBJ1-1, with TRBD1 identical over 9 bases. Germline CDR1 is SGHDN and CDR2 is FVKESK. Trimming cost V 4 bases and J 4 bases; bases outside gene matches: 4. This CDR3 contains 14 residues. The CDR3 bases are TGTGCCAGCAGCCCGAACAGGGGGCCCACTGAAGCTTTCTTT. It encodes CASSPNRGPTEAFF. The full variable domain, completed using reference TRBV14 and TRBJ1-1, is EAGVTQFPSHSVIEKGQTVTLRCDPISGHDNLYWYRRVMGKEIKFLLHFVKESKQDESGMPNNRFLAERTGGTYSTLKVQPAELEDSGVYFCASSPNRGPTEAFFGQGTRLTVV.

The chain employs TRBV5-6 and TRBJ2-7; D uncertain. CDR1 and CDR2 (germline): SGHDT, YYEEEE. V was shortened by 1 base and J by 6 bases, with 11 bases between the two germline ends. The CDR3 has 13 residues. The CDR3 DNA reads as TGTGCCAGCAGCTTGTTTACGGATCTCGAGCAGTACTTC. It encodes CASSLFTDLEQYF.

The chain is built from TRBV6-5 and TRBJ1-2, with a possible D match to TRBD1 (6 bases). The CDR3 is 13 amino acids. CDR1 MNHEY and CDR2 SVGAGI come from the germline V gene. V lost 4 bases and J lost 4, with 10 bases in between. Here the CDR3 reads CASSWTDTYGYTF. The CDR3 DNA sequence: TGTGCCAGCAGTTGGACAGACACCTATGGCTACACCTTC.

In the case of this clonotype: A much larger clone is a single base away; this may be a read error. J is TRBJ2-7 and V is TRBV19, with 7 bases that match TRBD1. Germline V gene sequence: CDR1 LNHDA, CDR2 SQIVND (reference sequence). Unmatched junction bases numbered 12, after V lost 5 bases and J lost 2 bases. This CDR3 is 16 amino acids long. The CDR3 coding sequence is TGTGCCAGTAGTGGGACAGAGAAGCACAGCCCCTACGAGCAGTACTTC. Its translation is CASSGTEKHSPYEQYF.

This clonotype was recorded many times. V and J are TRBV29-1 and TRBJ1-1; unclear D gene. V lost 1 base and J lost 3, with 6 bases in between. The V gene's germline CDR1 is SQVTM and CDR2 ANQGSEA. CDR3 size: 12 residues. The DNA for the CDR3 is TGCAGCGTTGAAGTTCTCGACACTGAAGCTTTCTTT. Residues: CSVEVLDTEAFF.

This clonotype occurred many times. The chain combines TRBV28 with TRBJ2-3; D call uncertain. Trimming removed 6 bases at V and 2 bases at J, with 12 bases between. CDR1 and CDR2 (germline): MDHEN, SYDVKM. The CDR3 runs 14 residues. The CDR3 sequence: CASSQPHDTDTQYF. The CDR3 nucleotides read TGTGCCAGCAGCCAACCCCACGACACAGATACGCAGTATTTT.

In this sample, this clonotype turned up many times. The CDR3 DNA reads TGCAGTGTCCGGAACAAGAACACTGAAGCTTTCTTT. Translating gives CSVRNKNTEAFF. This chain connects TRBV20-1 to TRBJ1-1; no reliable D call. The CDR3 is 12 amino acids. V lost 7 bases, J lost 1 base, and 10 bases lay in between. From germline, CDR1 is DFQATT and CDR2 SNEGSKA (reference sequence).

This clonotype has only a few counts. This chain links TRBV11-3 with TRBJ2-1; D remains ambiguous. Trimming shortened V by 5 bases and J by 0 bases, and 11 bases separated the two germline ends. The length of the CDR3 is 15 residues. The germline V gene has CDR1 SGHNT and CDR2 YENEEA. DNA for the CDR3: TGTGCCAGCAGCCGTAGCCAGAGCTCCTACAATGAGCAGTTCTTC. Amino acid sequence: CASSRSQSSYNEQFF.

There are a few counts of this clonotype. The V call is TRBV5-6, the J call TRBJ1-2; D is possibly TRBD1 (5 bases). V was shortened by 5 bases and J by 3 bases, with 14 bases between the two germline ends. This CDR3 contains 14 residues. Germline-derived CDR1 and CDR2 are SGHDT and YYEEEE. The CDR3 bases are TGTGCCAGCAGACGGCAGGGAAGTGACTATGGCTACACCTTC. This sequence encodes CASRRQGSDYGYTF. Drawing the rest from reference TRBV5-6 and TRBJ1-2, the complete variable domain is DAGVTQSPTHLIKTRGQQVTLRCSPKSGHDTVSWYQQALGQGPQFIFQYYEEEERQRGNFPDRFSGHQFPNYSSELNVNALLLGDSALYLCASRRQGSDYGYTFGSGTRLTVV.

This clonotype occurred many times. The chain carries TRBV20-1 and TRBJ1-4, with 8 bases identical to TRBD1. The CDR3 is made up of 17 amino acids. After removal of 1 base from V and 6 bases from J, the junction contained 13 bases not matched to a gene. The V gene's germline CDR1 is DFQATT and CDR2 SNEGSKA (reference sequence). The CDR3 loop reads CSARGAQRDRLYEKLFF. CDR3 bases: TGCAGTGCTAGAGGAGCCCAGCGGGACAGGTTATATGAAAAACTGTTTTTT.

The rearrangement uses TRBV5-5 and TRBJ2-1, with TRBD1 identical over 8 bases. After removal of 3 bases from V and 5 bases from J, the junction contained 10 bases not matched to a gene. The germline V gene has CDR1 SGHKS and CDR2 YYEKEE (reference sequence). This CDR3 comprises 16 residues. CDR3 region: CASSWAPGQEHNEQFF. CDR3 sequence (DNA): TGTGCCAGCAGCTGGGCCCCGGGACAGGAACACAATGAGCAGTTCTTC.

CDR3 amino acids: CASSPGGIGIEQYF. In DNA, the CDR3 is TGTGCCAGCAGCCCCGGGGGTATTGGTATCGAGCAGTACTTC. The rearrangement joins TRBV12-3 or TRBV12-4 to TRBJ2-7; D possibly corresponds to TRBD2 (6 bases). Trimming cost V 6 bases and J 6 bases, with 18 bases left between them. CDR3 size: 14 residues.

Remarks on this clonotype: A clone one base away is much larger, so this may be a read error. V usage is TRBV7-9 and J usage is TRBJ1-5; D unclear. Germline CDR1 reads SEHNR; CDR2 reads FQNEAQ (reference sequence). The CDR3 is 12 amino acids. The V end was cut by 5 bases, the J end by 7 bases, with 9 bases between. The CDR3 protein is CASSATRQPQHF. CDR3 nucleotides: TGTGCCAGCAGCGCAACGAGACAGCCCCAGCATTTT.

This clonotype was recorded a few times. This rearrangement joins TRBV10-1 to TRBJ1-5; TRBD1 is a possible D gene (6 bases). V was shortened by 0 bases and J by 4 bases, with 13 bases between the two germline ends. CDR3 length: 16 residues. Looked up from germline, CDR1 is WNHNN and CDR2 is SYGVQD (reference sequence). The CDR3 DNA reads TGCGCCAGCAGTGAGTCGTACGGGGGGCGTAATCAGCCCCAGCATTTT. Translation gives CASSESYGGRNQPQHF.